Many counts were recorded for the clone carrying this T cell receptor beta chain. Its matching antigen is unknown. Construction of the TCR beta libraries employed iRepertoire HTBI primers in conjunction with Arm-PCR of CDR3 regions. TCRdb reanalysed the multiplex PCR reads using MiXCR and keeps one entry per CDR3 protein. The profile shows 200,000 to 250,000 distinct CDR3 sequences, around 20% of them singletons. These data are taken from a study of regulatory T cells in long-lasting Graves disease. Study-level results: Patients with persistent Graves' had lower TCR diversity than newly diagnosed patients. Persistent disease favored TRBV28, TRBJ1-2 and TRBJ2-5.

The V end was cut by 2 bases, the J end by 4 bases, with 12 bases between. The length of the CDR3 is 15 residues. Germline loops: CDR1 SNHLY, CDR2 FYNNEI. Time point indicated: newly diagnosed GD, antithyroid drugs for less than 3 months. PBMC RNA served as the TCR library source. V gene TRBV2 combines with J gene TRBJ1-5; D is unclear. This receptor was taken from a female donor with Graves disease. Sample: peripheral blood mononuclear cells (PBMCs), taken at new diagnosis, from a patient treated with antithyroid drugs. CDR3 coding DNA: TGTGCCAGCAGTGAATGGCCGACTGCGAATCAGCCCCAGCATTTT. Translation: CASSEWPTANQPQHF.